The 9 T cell receptor beta chains reported below all come from one sample, sequenced in a study of T-cell memory formation after mild COVID-19. TCRdb redid the calling of the 5' RACE reads with MiXCR, one entry per CDR3 protein. In the table there are approximately 210,000 distinct CDR3 sequences, approximately 30% of which are singletons. Sequencing was carried out using PBMCs or a T cell subset sorted from them (not recorded which). The receptors were sampled from an adult woman who had mild COVID-19 (a few samples of this study predate the infection). Cell type and time point are not known.

The V and J genes are TRBV7-9 and TRBJ2-7, with D uncertain. Between the trimmed V and J ends, which lost 3 bases and 1 base, there was a span of 7 bases. The CDR3 runs 13 residues. The germline gives CDR1 SEHNR, CDR2 FQNEAQ (reference sequence). The CDR3 sequence: CASSLRQSYEQYF. Here the CDR3 DNA reads TGTGCCAGCAGCTTGAGGCAATCCTACGAGCAGTACTTC.

J is TRBJ2-7 and V is TRBV20-1; D is perhaps TRBD1 (6 bases). The CDR3 spans 15 residues. Germline V lookup: CDR1 DFQATT, CDR2 SNEGSKA (reference sequence). V was pared by 2 bases and J by 2 bases, with 16 bases between. CDR3 sequence reads: CSARSGQLGAYEQYF. The CDR3 bases are TGCAGTGCTAGAAGCGGACAGCTAGGTGCCTACGAGCAGTACTTC.

This clonotype has just a few counts. The genes are TRBV6-1 and TRBJ2-5; D call uncertain. CDR3 length: 13 amino acids. V lost 5 bases to trimming and J lost 8 bases, with 15 bases between them. Per the germline V gene, CDR1 is MNHNS and CDR2 is SASEGT. CDR3 DNA: TGTGCCAGCAGTCCTAGGGTAGCAGACACCCAGTACTTC. It translates to CASSPRVADTQYF.

This clonotype was recorded a few times. The chain is built from TRBV12-3 or TRBV12-4 and TRBJ1-5; a weak D match, TRBD1 (6 bases). The ends were cut back, 7 bases at V and 0 bases at J, with 13 bases in the middle. CDR3 size: 15 residues. The chain's CDR3 is CASTSGTSSNQPQHF. Here the CDR3 DNA reads TGTGCCAGCACCTCCGGGACATCTAGCAATCAGCCCCAGCATTTT.

The J gene is TRBJ1-2, the V gene TRBV4-2, with D perhaps TRBD1 (6 bases). CDR3 size: 15 residues. Germline V gives CDR1 LGHNA, CDR2 YNFKEQ. V lost 1 base and J 2 bases, leaving 11 bases between the germline ends. CDR3 sequence reads: CASSQATGVNYGYTF. CDR3 coding DNA: TGTGCCAGCAGCCAAGCGACAGGCGTAAACTATGGCTACACCTTC.

This sequence joins TRBV18 and TRBJ2-7, with 11 bases fitting TRBD2. The V segment lost 6 bases and the J segment 4 bases; nucleotides outside the gene matches: 11. Germline CDR1 reads KGHSH; CDR2 reads LQKENI. The CDR3 is made up of 16 amino acids. Written as DNA, the CDR3 is TGTGCCAGCTCGGTTGGGACTAGCGGAGCAATTTACGAGCAGTACTTC. Its translation is CASSVGTSGAIYEQYF.

The chain couples TRBV30 to TRBJ1-1; D is uncertain. CDR1 and CDR2 from the germline V gene are GTSNPN and SVGIG (reference sequence). With 2 bases removed from V and 0 bases from J, the gap between germline ends came to 19 bases. This CDR3 spans 17 amino acids. CDR3 region: CAWSRQSVSVMNTEAFF. Written as DNA, the CDR3 is TGTGCCTGGAGTCGGCAGAGCGTTTCGGTTATGAACACTGAAGCTTTCTTT. The entire variable domain, with the rest obtained from reference TRBV30 and TRBJ1-1, is as follows: SQTIHQWPATLVQPVGSPLSLECTVEGTSNPNLYWYRQAAGRGLQLLFYSVGIGQISSEVPQNLSASRPQDRQFILSSKKLLLSDSGFYLCAWSRQSVSVMNTEAFFGQGTRLTVV.

V usage is TRBV20-1 and J usage is TRBJ1-1; the D is unclear. Germline-derived CDR1 and CDR2 are DFQATT and SNEGSKA (reference sequence). This CDR3 contains 11 residues. V was cut by 5 bases and J by 1 base, with 5 bases left in between. Written as DNA, the CDR3 is TGCAGTGCTTCCGGGAACACTGAAGCTTTCTTT. Residues: CSASGNTEAFF.

The CDR3 loop reads CASTTGGADDNEQFF. The CDR3, as DNA: TGCGCCAGCACGACAGGGGGCGCGGATGACAATGAGCAGTTCTTC. This chain joins TRBV5-1 and TRBJ2-1; the match to TRBD1 covers 10 bases. The CDR3 totals 15 residues. Germline CDR1 SGHRS, CDR2 YFSETQ. V shed 6 bases and J 5 bases; nucleotides not matched to a gene: 8.